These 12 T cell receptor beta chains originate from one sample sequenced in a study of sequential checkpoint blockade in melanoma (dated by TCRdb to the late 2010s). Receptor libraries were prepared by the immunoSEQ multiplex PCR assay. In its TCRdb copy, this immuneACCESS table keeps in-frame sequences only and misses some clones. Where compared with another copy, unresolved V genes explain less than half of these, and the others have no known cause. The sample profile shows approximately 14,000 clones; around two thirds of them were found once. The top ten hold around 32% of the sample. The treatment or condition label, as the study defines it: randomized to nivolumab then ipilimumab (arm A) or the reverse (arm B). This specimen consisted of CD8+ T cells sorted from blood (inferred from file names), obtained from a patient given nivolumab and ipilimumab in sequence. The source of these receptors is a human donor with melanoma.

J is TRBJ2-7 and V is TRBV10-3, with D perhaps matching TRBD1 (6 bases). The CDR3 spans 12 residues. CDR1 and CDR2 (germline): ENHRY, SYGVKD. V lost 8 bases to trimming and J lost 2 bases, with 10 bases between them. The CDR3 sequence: CAISGEPYEQYF. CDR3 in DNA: TGTGCCATCTCAGGGGAACCCTACGAGCAGTACTTC.

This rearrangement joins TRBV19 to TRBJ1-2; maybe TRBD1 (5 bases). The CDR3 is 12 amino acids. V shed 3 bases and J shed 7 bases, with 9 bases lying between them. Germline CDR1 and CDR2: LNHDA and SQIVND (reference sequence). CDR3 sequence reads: CASSMGLLGYTF. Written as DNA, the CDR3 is TGTGCCAGTAGTATGGGACTTCTTGGCTACACCTTC. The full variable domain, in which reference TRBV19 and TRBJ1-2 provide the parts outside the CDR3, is DGGITQSPKYLFRKEGQNVTLSCEQNLNHDAMYWYRQDPGQGLRLIYYSQIVNDFQKGDIAEGYSVSREKKESFPLTVTSAQKNPTAFYLCASSMGLLGYTFGSGTRLTVV.

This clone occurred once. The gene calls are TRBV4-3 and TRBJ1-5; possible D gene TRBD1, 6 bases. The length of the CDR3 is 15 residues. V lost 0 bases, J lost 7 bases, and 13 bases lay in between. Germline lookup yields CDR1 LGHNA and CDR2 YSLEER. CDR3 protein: CASSQEPAGGQPQHF. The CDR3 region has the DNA TGCGCCAGCAGCCAAGAACCCGCGGGGGGCCAGCCCCAGCATTTT.

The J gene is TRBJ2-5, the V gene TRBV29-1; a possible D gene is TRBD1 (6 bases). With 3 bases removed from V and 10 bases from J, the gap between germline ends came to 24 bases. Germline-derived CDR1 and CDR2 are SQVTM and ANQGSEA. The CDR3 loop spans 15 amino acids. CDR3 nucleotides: TGCAGCGTTGAGTACAGGGAGAAGGGTCTTAGCCACCAGTACTTC. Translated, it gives CSVEYREKGLSHQYF.

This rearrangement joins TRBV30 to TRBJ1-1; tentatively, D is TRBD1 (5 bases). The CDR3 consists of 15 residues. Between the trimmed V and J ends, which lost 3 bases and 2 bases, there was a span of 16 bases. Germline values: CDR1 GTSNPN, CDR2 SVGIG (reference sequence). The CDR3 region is CAWSPLTGGNTEAFF. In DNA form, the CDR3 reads TGTGCCTGGAGCCCCCTTACCGGGGGAAACACTGAAGCTTTCTTT.

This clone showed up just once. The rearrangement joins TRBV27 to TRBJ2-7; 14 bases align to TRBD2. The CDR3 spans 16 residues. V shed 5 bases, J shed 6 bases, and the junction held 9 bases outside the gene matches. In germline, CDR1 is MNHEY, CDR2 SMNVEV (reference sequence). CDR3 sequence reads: CASSPFGLAGGAEQYF. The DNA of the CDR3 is TGTGCCAGCAGTCCATTCGGACTAGCGGGAGGCGCCGAGCAGTACTTC.

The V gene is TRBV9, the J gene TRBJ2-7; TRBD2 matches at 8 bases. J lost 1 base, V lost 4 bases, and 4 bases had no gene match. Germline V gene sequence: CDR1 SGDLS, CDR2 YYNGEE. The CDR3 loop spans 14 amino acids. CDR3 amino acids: CASSPGGASYEQYF. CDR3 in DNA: TGTGCCAGCAGCCCGGGGGGGGCGTCCTACGAGCAGTACTTC.

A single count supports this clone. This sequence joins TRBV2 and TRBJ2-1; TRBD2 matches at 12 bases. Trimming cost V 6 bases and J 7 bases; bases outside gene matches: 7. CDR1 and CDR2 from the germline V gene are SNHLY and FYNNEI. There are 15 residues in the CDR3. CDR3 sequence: CASSPSGRAWNEQFF. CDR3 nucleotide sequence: TGTGCCAGCAGCCCTAGCGGGAGGGCCTGGAATGAGCAGTTCTTC.

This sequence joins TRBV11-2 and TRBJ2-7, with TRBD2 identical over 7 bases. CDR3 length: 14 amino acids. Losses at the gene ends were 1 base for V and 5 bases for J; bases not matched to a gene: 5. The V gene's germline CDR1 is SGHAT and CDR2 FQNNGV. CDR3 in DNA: TGTGCCAGCAGCTTAGTGGGGGGGAGGGACGAGCAGTACTTC. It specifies CASSLVGGRDEQYF.

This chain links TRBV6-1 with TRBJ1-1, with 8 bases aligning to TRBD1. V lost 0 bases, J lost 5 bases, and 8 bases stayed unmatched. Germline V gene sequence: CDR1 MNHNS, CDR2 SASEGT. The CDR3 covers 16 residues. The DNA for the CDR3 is TGTGCCAGCAGTGAAGCGTTAGGACAGGGTGCGACTGAAGCTTTCTTT. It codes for CASSEALGQGATEAFF.

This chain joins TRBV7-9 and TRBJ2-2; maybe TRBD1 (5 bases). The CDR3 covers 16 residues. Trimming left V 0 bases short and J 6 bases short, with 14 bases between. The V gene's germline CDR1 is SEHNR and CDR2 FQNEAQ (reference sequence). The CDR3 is CASSLAGASQAGELFF. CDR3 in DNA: TGTGCCAGCAGCTTAGCTGGGGCAAGCCAGGCCGGGGAGCTGTTTTTT.

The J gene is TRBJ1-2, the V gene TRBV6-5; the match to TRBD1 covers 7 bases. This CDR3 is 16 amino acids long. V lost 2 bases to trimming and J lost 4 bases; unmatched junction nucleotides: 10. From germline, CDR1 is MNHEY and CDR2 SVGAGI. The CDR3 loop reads CASSYRFRQGGYGYTF. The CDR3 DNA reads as TGTGCCAGCAGTTACAGGTTTCGACAGGGCGGCTATGGCTACACCTTC.